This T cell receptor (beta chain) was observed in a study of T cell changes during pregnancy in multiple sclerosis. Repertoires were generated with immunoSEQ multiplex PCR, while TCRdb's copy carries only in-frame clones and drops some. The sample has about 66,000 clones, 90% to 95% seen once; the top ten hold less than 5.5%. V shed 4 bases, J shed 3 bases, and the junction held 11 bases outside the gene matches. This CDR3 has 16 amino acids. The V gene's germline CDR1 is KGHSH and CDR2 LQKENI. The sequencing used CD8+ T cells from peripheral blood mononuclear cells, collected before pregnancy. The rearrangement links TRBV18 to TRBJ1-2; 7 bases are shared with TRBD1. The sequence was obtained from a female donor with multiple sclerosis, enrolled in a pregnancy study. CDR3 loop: CASSLRSEGADYGYTF. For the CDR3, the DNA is TGTGCCAGCTCACTCCGCTCTGAGGGGGCAGACTATGGCTACACCTTC.